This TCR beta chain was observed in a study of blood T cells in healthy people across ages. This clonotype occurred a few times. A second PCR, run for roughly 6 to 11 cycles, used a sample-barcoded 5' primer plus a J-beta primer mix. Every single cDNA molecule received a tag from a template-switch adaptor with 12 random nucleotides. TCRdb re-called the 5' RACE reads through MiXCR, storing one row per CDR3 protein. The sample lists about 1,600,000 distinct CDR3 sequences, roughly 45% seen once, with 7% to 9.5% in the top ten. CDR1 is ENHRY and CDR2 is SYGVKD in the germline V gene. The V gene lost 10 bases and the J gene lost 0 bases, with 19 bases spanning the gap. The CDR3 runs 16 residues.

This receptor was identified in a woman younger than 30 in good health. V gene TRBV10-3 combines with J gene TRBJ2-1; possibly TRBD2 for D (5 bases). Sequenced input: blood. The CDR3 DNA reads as TGTGCCAGCGGGCCCAGCGGAGCTAGCTCCTACAATGAGCAGTTCTTC. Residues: CASGPSGASSYNEQFF.